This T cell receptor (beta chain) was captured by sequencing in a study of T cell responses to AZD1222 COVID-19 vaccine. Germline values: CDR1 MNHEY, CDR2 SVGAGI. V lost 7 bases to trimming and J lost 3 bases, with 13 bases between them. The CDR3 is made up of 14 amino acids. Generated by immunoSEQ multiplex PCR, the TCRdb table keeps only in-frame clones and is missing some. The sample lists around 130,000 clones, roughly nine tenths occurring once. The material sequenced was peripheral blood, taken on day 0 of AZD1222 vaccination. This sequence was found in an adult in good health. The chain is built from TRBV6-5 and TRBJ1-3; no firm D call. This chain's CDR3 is CASISGLGGNTIYF. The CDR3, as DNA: TGTGCCAGCATTTCCGGGCTGGGTGGAAACACCATATATTTT.